This T cell receptor beta chain was identified in a study of control samples from healthy donors and cancer patients. CDR3 length equals 15 residues. Per the germline V gene, CDR1 is SEHNR and CDR2 is FQNEAQ (reference sequence). V gave up 5 bases and J gave up 6 bases, with 19 bases separating them. Data came from immunoSEQ multiplex PCR; TCRdb stores just in-frame clones and leaves some out. The sample has over 100,000 clones, roughly 90% seen once. This receptor was taken from a woman in her forties or fifties in good health. The chain carries TRBV7-9 and TRBJ1-1, with TRBD1 as a possible D gene (6 bases). The specimen sequenced was blood. The CDR3 bases are TGTGCCAGCAGCCCCCCCTTTAATGCAGGGGCTGAAGCTTTCTTT. As protein: CASSPPFNAGAEAFF.